Below are 13 T cell receptor beta chains sequenced from a single sample in a study of T cells in Graves' hyperthyroidism and ophthalmopathy. Amplified TCR beta CDR3 regions derived from RNA transcripts. The HTBI primer set drove a first-round RT-PCR of the TCR CDR3. TCRdb re-analysed the multiplex PCR reads in MiXCR, keeping a single row per CDR3 protein. This sample has around 760,000 distinct CDR3 sequences, with 30% to 40% found just once. Sequenced: blood. The receptors stem from a woman aged 40 to 55 with Graves' hyperthyroidism.

This clonotype was counted a single time. A read error may produce the germline difference seen at one junction end. This chain uses TRBV13 with TRBJ2-7, with D uncertain. The CDR3 sequence is 15 residues long. Germline lookup yields CDR1 PRHDT and CDR2 FYEKMQ (reference sequence). The CDR3 spells CASSLGGGSSHEQYF. The DNA for the CDR3 is TGTGCCAGCAGCTTAGGCGGCGGCAGCTCCCACGAGCAGTACTTC.

The chain joins TRBV14 to TRBJ1-4; D uncertain. This CDR3 is built from 16 residues. The ends were cut back, 0 bases at V and 6 bases at J, with 14 bases in the middle. Germline assignment: CDR1 SGHDN and CDR2 FVKESK. CDR3 amino acids: CASSQDNIGGHEKLFF. The CDR3 region has the DNA TGTGCCAGCAGCCAAGACAATATAGGTGGGCATGAAAAACTGTTTTTT.

The CDR3, as DNA: TGTGCCACCAGGGGTGAACTAAACACCGGGGAGCTGTTTTTT. Protein sequence: CATRGELNTGELFF. The V and J genes are TRBV24-1 and TRBJ2-2; no definite D call. Deletions cut 7 bases from V and 2 bases from J, with 10 bases between. The CDR3 has 14 residues. Germline CDR1 is KGHDR and CDR2 is SFDVKD.

This clonotype was found many times. The chain carries TRBV7-9 and TRBJ1-1; no reliable D call. Germline V gives CDR1 SEHNR, CDR2 FQNEAQ (reference sequence). This CDR3 is 13 amino acids long. The ends were cut back, 0 bases at V and 12 bases at J, with 14 bases in the middle. The CDR3 region is CASSLAMDGGTFF. CDR3 sequence (DNA): TGTGCCAGCAGCTTAGCCATGGATGGCGGAACTTTCTTT.

This clonotype was observed many times. The V call is TRBV19, the J call TRBJ1-6, with D maybe TRBD1 (6 bases). V was pared by 10 bases and J by 6 bases, with 25 bases between. Germline V CDR1 and CDR2: LNHDA, SQIVND (reference sequence). The CDR3 runs to 17 residues. The CDR3 DNA follows: TGTGCCACCTCGACACCCAGGGACACAAGAAGTAATTCACCCCTCCACTTT. Encoded protein: CATSTPRDTRSNSPLHF.

This clonotype was detected many times. The V and J genes are TRBV12-3 or TRBV12-4 and TRBJ2-7; TRBD2 matches at 8 bases. Trimming removed 5 bases from V and 2 bases from J; junction bases left unmatched: 5. This CDR3 contains 14 residues. The CDR3, as DNA: TGTGCCAGCAGTCTCCAGCGGGGGCCCTACGAGCAGTACTTC. Translation: CASSLQRGPYEQYF.

This clonotype was seen ten or more times. The chain couples TRBV10-3 to TRBJ2-2, with 8 bases matching TRBD2. Germline CDR1 ENHRY, CDR2 SYGVKD. The J segment lost 10 bases and the V segment lost 6 bases, leaving 7 bases of the junction unmatched. The CDR3 totals 13 residues. The CDR3 region is CAISFSGAKELFF. The CDR3 DNA is TGTGCCATCAGCTTTAGCGGGGCGAAGGAGCTGTTTTTT.

This chain links TRBV11-2 with TRBJ2-3; tentative D call: TRBD1 (6 bases). CDR3 length: 15 residues. V was clipped by 5 bases and J by 2 bases, with 14 bases between them. Germline V gene data show CDR1 as SGHAT and CDR2 as FQNNGV. Written as DNA, the CDR3 is TGTGCCAGCAGCCAACCCTGGGACACCACAGATACGCAGTATTTT. Translating it yields CASSQPWDTTDTQYF. Full variable domain (rest looked up from reference TRBV11-2 and TRBJ2-3): EAGVAQSPRYKIIEKRQSVAFWCNPISGHATLYWYQQILGQGPKLLIQFQNNGVVDDSQLPKDRFSAERLKGVDSTLKIQPAKLEDSAVYLCASSQPWDTTDTQYFGPGTRLTVL.

The chain links TRBV19 to TRBJ1-6; D unresolved. Deletions cut 0 bases from V and 0 bases from J, with 15 bases between. The CDR3 runs to 19 residues. Germline CDR1 and CDR2: LNHDA and SQIVND (reference sequence). The CDR3 region is CASSIDLRPQSSYNSPLHF. In nucleotides, the CDR3 is TGTGCCAGTAGTATAGATCTTCGGCCTCAAAGCTCCTATAATTCACCCCTCCACTTT.

On this clonotype itself: The germline gene is not matched at one end of the junction; a read error may be the cause. The chain employs TRBV6-5 and TRBJ1-1; 8 bases map to TRBD1. Germline loops: CDR1 MNHEY, CDR2 SVGAGI. The CDR3 has 14 amino acids. The CDR3 DNA reads TGTGCCGGCAGTTACCCGGGACAGGTTGAGAGCCCTTTCTTT. As protein: CAGSYPGQVESPFF.

This clonotype was found many times. The rearrangement uses TRBV7-9 and TRBJ2-7; 7 nucleotides line up with TRBD1. The V gene's germline CDR1 is SEHNR and CDR2 FQNEAQ (reference sequence). V gave up 6 bases and J gave up 6 bases; unmatched junction bases: 5. This CDR3 is 12 amino acids long. The CDR3 DNA sequence: TGTGCCAGCAGTTCCGGGACAGCCGAGCAGTACTTC. Protein sequence: CASSSGTAEQYF.

This clonotype occurred many times. The chain carries TRBV20-1 and TRBJ1-2; D remains unclear. The ends were cut back, 1 base at V and 6 bases at J, with 6 bases in the middle. The germline V gene has CDR1 DFQATT and CDR2 SNEGSKA (reference sequence). CDR3 length: 11 amino acids. This chain's CDR3 is CSARGLNGYTF. The CDR3 coding sequence is TGCAGTGCTAGAGGGCTTAATGGCTACACCTTC.

This clonotype was counted a few times. One end of the junction is discordant with germline, which a read error may explain. The J gene is TRBJ2-5, the V gene TRBV19; 9 bases agree with TRBD1. The V gene's germline CDR1 is LNHDA and CDR2 SQIVND (reference sequence). The CDR3 runs 15 residues. The CDR3 sequence is CASSIGTGKGETQYF. The CDR3 DNA follows: TGTGCCAGCAGTATCGGGACAGGGAAAGGAGAGACCCAGTACTTC. The full variable domain, in which reference TRBV19 and TRBJ2-5 provide the parts outside the CDR3, is DGGITQSPKYLFRKEGQNVTLSCEQNLNHDAMYWYRQDPGQGLRLIYYSQIVNDFQKGDIAEGYSVSREKKESFPLTVTSAQKNPTAFYLCASSIGTGKGETQYFGPGTRLLVL.